Sequencing of this TCR beta chain was carried out in a study of cytomegalovirus exposure and HLA in healthy donors. General study points: TCR beta chains associated with HLA were, in a later analysis, more clonally expanded than equally common others.

Germline values: CDR1 MGHDK, CDR2 SYGVNS. The CDR3 runs 14 residues. The germline V and J ends were trimmed by 3 bases and 2 bases, with 11 bases remaining between them. Note on this clone: Its cognate antigen is unknown.

60 Vbeta and 13 Jbeta primers were used in PCR. Method: immunoSEQ multiplex PCR; TCRdb's copy keeps in-frame clones and lacks some. Among 150,000 or so clones listed, 75% to 80% were seen once. The origin of this receptor is a middle-aged man in good health and CMV-seropositive. Sequencing used PBMCs. The chain links TRBV25-1 to TRBJ2-7, with no clear D. The CDR3 DNA reads as TGTGCCAGCAGTGATAGTGTTCCTCCCTACGAGCAGTACTTC. Encoded protein: CASSDSVPPYEQYF.